Below, 18 T cell receptor beta chains from the same sample are listed, as sequenced in a study of T cell changes during pregnancy in multiple sclerosis. Using immunoSEQ multiplex PCR, the repertoire was profiled, and TCRdb retains in-frame clones only, with some absent. The repertoire consists of approximately 80,000 clones, with about 95% occurring once and the leading ten covering 2.5%. The sample in question was peripheral blood, obtained in the third trimester of pregnancy. These receptors were obtained from a female donor with multiple sclerosis, enrolled in a pregnancy study.

This clone was counted once. The chain links TRBV7-9 to TRBJ1-1, with no clear D. This CDR3 spans 15 amino acids. The germline V gene has CDR1 SEHNR and CDR2 FQNEAQ (reference sequence). V lost 1 base to trimming and J lost 7 bases, with 16 bases between them. CDR3 residues: CASSLGTLLGGEAFF. The CDR3 DNA is TGTGCCAGCAGCTTAGGCACCCTTCTCGGAGGTGAAGCTTTCTTT. Full variable domain (missing parts from reference TRBV7-9 and TRBJ1-1): DTGVSQNPRHKITKRGQNVTFRCDPISEHNRLYWYRQTLGQGPEFLTYFQNEAQLEKSRLLSDRFSAERPKGSFSTLEIQRTEQGDSAMYLCASSLGTLLGGEAFFGQGTRLTVV.

The V call is TRBV30, the J call TRBJ2-1; TRBD2 matches at 10 bases. Germline V gene data show CDR1 as GTSNPN and CDR2 as SVGIG (reference sequence). V dropped 0 bases and J dropped 6; count of bases not matched to a gene: 11. This CDR3 comprises 17 residues. CDR3 residues: CAWSVYRLQRGGNEQFF. For the CDR3, the DNA is TGTGCCTGGAGTGTATATCGTCTCCAGCGGGGGGGCAATGAGCAGTTCTTC. Together with reference TRBV30 and TRBJ2-1, the CDR3 gives the full variable domain: SQTIHQWPATLVQPVGSPLSLECTVEGTSNPNLYWYRQAAGRGLQLLFYSVGIGQISSEVPQNLSASRPQDRQFILSSKKLLLSDSGFYLCAWSVYRLQRGGNEQFFGPGTRLTVL.

This clone appeared once. The V call is TRBV7-6, the J call TRBJ2-1; 9 bases agree with TRBD2. The CDR3 spans 13 residues. Unmatched junction bases numbered 2, after V lost 6 bases and J lost 5 bases. Germline V lookup: CDR1 SGHVS, CDR2 FNYEAQ. The CDR3 coding sequence is TGTGCCAGCAGGGTAGCGGGGGACAATGAGCAGTTCTTC. Protein product: CASRVAGDNEQFF.

The V gene is TRBV11-2, the J gene TRBJ2-7, with a possible D match to TRBD2 (5 bases). Germline CDR1 SGHAT, CDR2 FQNNGV. V lost 2 bases and J lost 0, with 14 bases in between. The CDR3 extends over 16 amino acids. CDR3 protein: CASSLLAGWSSYEQYF. Written as DNA, the CDR3 is TGTGCCAGCAGCTTACTCGCGGGCTGGAGCTCCTACGAGCAGTACTTC.

In this sample, this clone turned up a few times. The chain combines TRBV2 with TRBJ1-1; the D is unclear. Germline CDR1 is SNHLY and CDR2 is FYNNEI. The V end was cut by 2 bases, the J end by 0 bases, with 16 bases between. The CDR3 loop spans 17 amino acids. For the CDR3, the DNA is TGTGCCAGCAGTGAATCACCCCCTCCGGGAATGAACACTGAAGCTTTCTTT. The encoded protein is CASSESPPPGMNTEAFF.

CDR3 DNA: TGTGCCAGCAGCCGGCCTGCGGATGTTGCCCTCCACTTT. It encodes CASSRPADVALHF. The J gene is TRBJ1-6, the V gene TRBV7-2; no definite D call. Between the trimmed V and J ends, which lost 5 bases and 14 bases, there was a span of 16 bases. This CDR3 region has 13 residues. The germline V gene encodes CDR1 SGHTA and CDR2 FQGNSA. The complete variable domain, with remaining parts taken from reference TRBV7-2 and TRBJ1-6, reads GAGVSQSPSNKVTEKGKDVELRCDPISGHTALYWYRQSLGQGLEFLIYFQGNSAPDKSGLPSDRFSAERTGGSVSTLTIQRTQQEDSAVYLCASSRPADVALHFGNGTRLTVT.

This clone has only one observation. One end of the junction fails to match germline, which may point to a read error. This chain uses TRBV5-6 with TRBJ1-2, with 7 bases aligning to TRBD1. CDR1 is SGHDT, CDR2 YYEEEE, per germline. This CDR3 has 16 amino acids. CDR3 nucleotide sequence: TGTGCCAGCAGCTTGTTCGAAGGGACAGCTAAATATGGCTACACCTTC. This translates into CASSLFEGTAKYGYTF.

The chain combines TRBV6-1 with TRBJ1-6; D call uncertain. The V end was cut by 2 bases, the J end by 4 bases, with 6 bases between. In germline, CDR1 is MNHNS, CDR2 SASEGT. The CDR3 has 14 amino acids. This CDR3 is CASSELDYNSPLHF. Written as DNA, the CDR3 is TGTGCCAGCAGTGAACTAGATTATAATTCACCCCTCCACTTT.

Here the CDR3 reads CASSEAGRLTPLHF. The DNA for the CDR3 is TGTGCCAGCAGTGAAGCCGGTCGTTTAACACCCCTCCACTTT. The rearrangement uses TRBV6-1 and TRBJ1-6; D uncertain. Trimming left V 0 bases short and J 11 bases short, with 11 bases between. The germline V gene encodes CDR1 MNHNS and CDR2 SASEGT. This CDR3 contains 14 residues.

The chain joins TRBV5-4 to TRBJ2-3; 9 positions agree with TRBD2. This CDR3 has 13 amino acids. The germline V gene encodes CDR1 SGHNT and CDR2 YYREEE (reference sequence). V was pared by 4 bases and J by 6 bases, with 3 bases of the junction left unmatched. The CDR3 DNA is TGTGCCAGCAGCCAGCTAGCGGGGGATACGCAGTATTTT. Translating it yields CASSQLAGDTQYF.

The chain couples TRBV5-6 to TRBJ1-6; maybe TRBD1 (6 bases). Germline lookup yields CDR1 SGHDT and CDR2 YYEEEE. Trimming took 4 bases from V and 7 from J, leaving 15 bases between them. The CDR3 is made up of 15 amino acids. For the CDR3, the DNA is TGTGCCAGCAGCAGTAGACAGGTCGGAAATTCACCCCTCCACTTT. Its protein is CASSSRQVGNSPLHF.

CDR3 coding DNA: TGTGCCAGCAGCTTATCTCCGTTACGGGACACTGAAGCTTTCTTT. Translation: CASSLSPLRDTEAFF. The chain is built from TRBV7-3 and TRBJ1-1; D remains unclear. The V gene's germline CDR1 is SGHTA and CDR2 FQGTGA. The ends were cut back, 2 bases at V and 3 bases at J, with 13 bases in the middle. The CDR3 runs to 15 residues. The variable domain in full, completed from reference TRBV7-3 and TRBJ1-1, reads GAGVSQTPSNKVTEKGKYVELRCDPISGHTALYWYRQSLGQGPEFLIYFQGTGAADDSGLPNDRFFAVRPEGSVSTLKIQRTERGDSAVYLCASSLSPLRDTEAFFGQGTRLTVV.

CDR3 nucleotide sequence: TGTGCCAGCAGTGTAACGGCAGGGGCAAATCAGCCCCAGCATTTT. Its translation is CASSVTAGANQPQHF. V and J are TRBV2 and TRBJ1-5; tentatively, D is TRBD1 (6 bases). CDR1 is SNHLY and CDR2 is FYNNEI in the germline V gene. The CDR3 has 15 amino acids. Trimming took off 4 bases at V and 4 bases at J, with 14 bases between the two ends.

This chain joins TRBV2 and TRBJ1-6; 9 bases map to TRBD1. Trimming cost V 6 bases and J 9 bases; bases outside gene matches: 9. The CDR3 extends over 15 amino acids. Per the germline V gene, CDR1 is SNHLY and CDR2 is FYNNEI. CDR3 coding DNA: TGTGCCAGCAGGGTGGGACAGGGTATAAGTTCACCCCTCCACTTT. Its protein is CASRVGQGISSPLHF.

The CDR3 reads CASSPRLAPLYNEQFF. DNA for the CDR3: TGTGCCAGCAGCCCCCGACTAGCTCCTCTCTACAATGAGCAGTTCTTC. The chain recombines TRBV21-1 with TRBJ2-1; the table's TRBD2 call for D was not verified on the DNA. TRBV21-1 is a pseudogene segment. This CDR3 spans 16 amino acids.

This clone was seen a single time. This chain uses TRBV4-1 with TRBJ2-1; D is ambiguous. The CDR3 has 14 residues. The V end was cut by 2 bases, the J end by 8 bases, with 13 bases between. CDR1 is MGHRA, CDR2 YSYEKL, per germline. The CDR3 DNA reads as TGCGCCAGCAGCCAACCCGCCCAGAGGCATGAGCAGTTCTTC. It is translated as CASSQPAQRHEQFF.

This chain connects TRBV10-3 to TRBJ1-2; a possible D gene is TRBD1 (5 bases). V dropped 1 base and J dropped 6 bases, with 9 bases sitting between them. The CDR3 totals 13 residues. CDR1 and CDR2 from the germline V gene are ENHRY and SYGVKD. CDR3 DNA: TGTGCCATCAGTGAGTGGGCAGGGAATGGCTACACCTTC. Encoded protein: CAISEWAGNGYTF.

This chain links TRBV5-1 with TRBJ2-7; 10 bases align to TRBD1. V was pared by 1 base and J by 7 bases, with 5 bases of the junction left unmatched. There are 14 residues in the CDR3. Germline values: CDR1 SGHRS, CDR2 YFSETQ. The CDR3 DNA reads TGCGCCAGCAGCTTGAGACAGGGGGCAGGAGAGCAGTACTTC. Its protein is CASSLRQGAGEQYF.